What follows describes a single TCR beta chain. As yet, its antigen is unknown. This sample was included in a study of shared clonotypes between healthy human individuals. Study-level points and caveats: What rarefaction showed was incomplete sorted-subset sequencing despite large depth. Across a handful of donors, naive CD4 shared approximately 4.5%, naive CD8 more than 3%, memory CD4 over 2%, memory CD8 about 0.4%.

How the authors handled the data: As immunoSEQ supplied junction-only sequences (without quality scores), filtering differed. Generated by immunoSEQ multiplex PCR, the TCRdb table keeps only in-frame clones and is missing some. The D gene and trimming were derived from the DNA, and the V and J assignments and clone size from that table. The table has about a million clones, around 80% seen once. All donors were healthy HIV-negative adults lacking recent acute infections or vaccinations. The clonotype was recovered from a man in his late teens or twenties in good health. Source material: memory CD4+ T cells sorted from blood. The subset here: CD45RA-negative fraction.

This chain's CDR3 is CASSLAGGVTGELFF. The CDR3 DNA follows: TGTGCCAGCAGCCTAGCGGGGGGGGTCACCGGGGAGCTGTTTTTT. The chain employs TRBV6-5 and TRBJ2-2, with 12 positions matching TRBD2. The germline CDR1 and CDR2 sequences are MNHEY and SVGAGI. The CDR3 spans 15 residues. J lost 4 bases, V lost 6 bases, and 3 bases had no gene match.